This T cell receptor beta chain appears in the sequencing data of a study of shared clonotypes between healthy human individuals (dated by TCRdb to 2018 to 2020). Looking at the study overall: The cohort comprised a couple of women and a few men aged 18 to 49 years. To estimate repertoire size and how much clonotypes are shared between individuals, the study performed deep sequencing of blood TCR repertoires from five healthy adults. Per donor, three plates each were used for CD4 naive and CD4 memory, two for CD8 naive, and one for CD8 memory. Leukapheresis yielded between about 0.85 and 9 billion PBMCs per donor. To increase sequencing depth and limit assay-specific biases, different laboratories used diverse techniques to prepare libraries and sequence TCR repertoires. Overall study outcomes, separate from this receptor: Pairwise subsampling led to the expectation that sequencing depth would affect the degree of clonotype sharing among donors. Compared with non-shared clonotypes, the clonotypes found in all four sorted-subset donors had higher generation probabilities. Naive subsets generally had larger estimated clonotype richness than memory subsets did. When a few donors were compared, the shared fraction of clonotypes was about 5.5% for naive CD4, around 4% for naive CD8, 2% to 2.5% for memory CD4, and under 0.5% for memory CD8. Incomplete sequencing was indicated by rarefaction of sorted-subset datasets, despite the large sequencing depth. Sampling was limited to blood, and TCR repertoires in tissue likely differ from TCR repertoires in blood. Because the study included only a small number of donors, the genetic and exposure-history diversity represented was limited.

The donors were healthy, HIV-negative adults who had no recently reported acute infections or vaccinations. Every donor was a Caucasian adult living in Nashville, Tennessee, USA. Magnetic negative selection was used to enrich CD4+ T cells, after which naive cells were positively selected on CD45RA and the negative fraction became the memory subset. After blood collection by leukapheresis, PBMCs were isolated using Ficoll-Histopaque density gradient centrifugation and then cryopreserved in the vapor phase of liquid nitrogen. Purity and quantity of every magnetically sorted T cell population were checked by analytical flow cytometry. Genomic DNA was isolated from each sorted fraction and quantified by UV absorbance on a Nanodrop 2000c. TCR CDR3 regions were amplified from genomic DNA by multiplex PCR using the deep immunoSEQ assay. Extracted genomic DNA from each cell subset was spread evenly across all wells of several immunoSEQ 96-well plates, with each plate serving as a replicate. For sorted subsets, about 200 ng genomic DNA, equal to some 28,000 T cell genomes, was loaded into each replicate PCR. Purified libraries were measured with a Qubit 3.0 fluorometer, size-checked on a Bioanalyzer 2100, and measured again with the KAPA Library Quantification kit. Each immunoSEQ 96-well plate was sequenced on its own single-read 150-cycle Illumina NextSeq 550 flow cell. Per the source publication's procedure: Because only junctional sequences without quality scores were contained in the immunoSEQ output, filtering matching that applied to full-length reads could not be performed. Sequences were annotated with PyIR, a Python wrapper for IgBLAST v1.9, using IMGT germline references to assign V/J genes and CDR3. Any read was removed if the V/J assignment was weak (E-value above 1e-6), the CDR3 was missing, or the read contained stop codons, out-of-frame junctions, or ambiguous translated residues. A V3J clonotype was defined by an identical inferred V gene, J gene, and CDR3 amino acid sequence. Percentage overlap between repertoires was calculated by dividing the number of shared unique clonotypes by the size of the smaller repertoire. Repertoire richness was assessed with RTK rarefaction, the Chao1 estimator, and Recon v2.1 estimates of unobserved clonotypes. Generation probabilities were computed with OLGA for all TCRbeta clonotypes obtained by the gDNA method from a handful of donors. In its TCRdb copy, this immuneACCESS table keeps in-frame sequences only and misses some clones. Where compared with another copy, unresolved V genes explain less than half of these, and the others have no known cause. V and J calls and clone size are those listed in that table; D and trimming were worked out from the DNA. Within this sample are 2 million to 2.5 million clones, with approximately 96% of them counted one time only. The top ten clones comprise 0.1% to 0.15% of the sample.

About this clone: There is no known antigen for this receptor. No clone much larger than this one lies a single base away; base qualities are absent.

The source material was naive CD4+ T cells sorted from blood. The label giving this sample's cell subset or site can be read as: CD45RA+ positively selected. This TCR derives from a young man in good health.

The CDR3 is CATSRDRVAQNYGYTF. The DNA is TGTGCCACCAGCAGAGATCGGGTAGCGCAGAACTATGGCTACACCTTC. Recombination joined TRBV15 with TRBJ1-2; no D gene is confidently identified. Taken from cysteine to phenylalanine, the CDR3 has 16 residues. The CDR3 DNA has 48 bases and is translated from base 1. V drops 0 bases and J drops 2 bases, leaving 13 bases in between. The germline V gene encodes CDR1 LNHNV and CDR2 YYDKDF (reference sequence).